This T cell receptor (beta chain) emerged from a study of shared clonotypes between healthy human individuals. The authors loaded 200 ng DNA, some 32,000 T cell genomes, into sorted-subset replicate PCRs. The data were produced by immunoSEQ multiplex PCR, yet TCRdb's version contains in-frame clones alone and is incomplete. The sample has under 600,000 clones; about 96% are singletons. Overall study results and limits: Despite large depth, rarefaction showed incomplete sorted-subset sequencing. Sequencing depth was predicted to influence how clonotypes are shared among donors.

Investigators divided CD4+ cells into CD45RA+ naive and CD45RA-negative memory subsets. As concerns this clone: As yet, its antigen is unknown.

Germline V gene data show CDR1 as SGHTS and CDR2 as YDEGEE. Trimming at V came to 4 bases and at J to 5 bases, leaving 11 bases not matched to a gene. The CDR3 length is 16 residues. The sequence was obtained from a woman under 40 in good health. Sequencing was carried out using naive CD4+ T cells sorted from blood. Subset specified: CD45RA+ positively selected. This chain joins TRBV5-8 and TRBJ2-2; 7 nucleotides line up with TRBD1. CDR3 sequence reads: CASSLGQIRYTGELFF. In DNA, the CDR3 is TGTGCCAGCAGCCTGGGACAGATACGGTATACCGGGGAGCTGTTTTTT.